A single sample gave rise to the 22 T cell receptor beta chains below, sequenced in a study of T cells after yellow fever vaccination. Using its own MiXCR run on the 5' RACE reads, TCRdb lists one record per CDR3 protein. The sample lists a few hundred thousand distinct CDR3 sequences; about 7% were seen once. The sample was CD4+ T cells sorted from PBMCs, taken 15 days after the yellow fever booster vaccination. The receptors stem from a young man who received the YFV17D yellow fever vaccine.

This clonotype has at least ten counts. The V gene is TRBV12-3 or TRBV12-4, the J gene TRBJ2-7; TRBD2 matches 8 bases. CDR3 size: 15 residues. J gave up 4 bases and V 7 bases, and 12 bases lay outside the gene matches. This chain's CDR3 is CASTLAGKAGYEQYF. The CDR3 coding sequence is TGTGCCAGCACCCTAGCGGGCAAAGCAGGTTACGAGCAGTACTTC.

As for this clonotype: A much larger clonotype is one base distant, so this may be a read error. The CDR3 protein is CATQTVASTDTRYF. The CDR3 DNA reads TGTGCCACGCAGACAGTTGCTAGCACAGATACGCGGTATTTT. V and J are TRBV10-3 and TRBJ2-3; TRBD1 or TRBD2 may be the D gene (5 bases each). Germline CDR1 and CDR2: ENHRY and SYGVKD. The CDR3 length is 14 residues.

This clonotype was picked up a small number of times. Mismatch with germline at one junction end may stem from a read error. The chain employs TRBV5-1 and TRBJ2-7; TRBD1 is a possible D gene (6 bases). In germline, CDR1 is SGHRS, CDR2 YFSETQ. The CDR3 loop spans 13 amino acids. CDR3 loop: CASRLGASYEQYF. DNA of the CDR3: TGCGCCAGCAGGTTGGGGGCCTCCTACGAGCAGTACTTC.

The rearrangement joins TRBV7-2 to TRBJ2-3; 7 nucleotides agree with TRBD2. There are 17 residues in the CDR3. The junction had 6 bases not matched to a gene; V was cut back by 0 bases and J by 0 bases. Germline lookup yields CDR1 SGHTA and CDR2 FQGNSA. CDR3 protein: CASSLARLAASTDTQYF. The DNA for the CDR3 is TGTGCCAGCAGCTTAGCGAGGCTAGCGGCTAGCACAGATACGCAGTATTTT. The full variable domain, with the rest looked up from reference TRBV7-2 and TRBJ2-3, is GAGVSQSPSNKVTEKGKDVELRCDPISGHTALYWYRQSLGQGLEFLIYFQGNSAPDKSGLPSDRFSAERTGGSVSTLTIQRTQQEDSAVYLCASSLARLAASTDTQYFGPGTRLTVL.

At least ten counts were recorded for this clonotype. The chain links TRBV7-2 to TRBJ2-3; 7 bases align to TRBD2. The CDR3 totals 16 residues. The ends lost 1 base at V and 0 bases at J; junction bases unmatched: 4. The V gene's germline CDR1 is SGHTA and CDR2 FQGNSA. The CDR3 here is CASSLGWGGSTDTQYF. In DNA, the CDR3 is TGTGCCAGCAGCTTAGGATGGGGGGGGAGCACAGATACGCAGTATTTT.

About this clonotype: A single base separates this from a much larger clone, so it may be a read error. The rearrangement links TRBV6-1 to TRBJ2-1; D may be TRBD1 (6 bases). This CDR3 spans 14 amino acids. CDR1 MNHNS and CDR2 SASEGT come from the germline V gene. CDR3 protein: CANSERAGDNEQFF. CDR3 nucleotides: TGTGCCAACAGTGAAAGGGCAGGGGACAATGAGCAGTTCTTC.

This clonotype was counted at least ten times. The CDR3 here is CASSYSTYEQYF. The CDR3 coding sequence is TGTGCCAGCAGTTACTCGACCTACGAGCAGTACTTC. The chain joins TRBV6-2 or TRBV6-3 to TRBJ2-7; no clear D. The CDR3 has 12 residues. Germline V gene data show CDR1 as MNHEY and CDR2 as SVGEGT. V was cut by 0 bases and J by 2 bases, with 2 bases left in between.

The chain uses TRBV6-2 or TRBV6-3 and TRBJ2-2, with D unclear. Deletions cut 10 bases from V and 5 bases from J, with 11 bases between. Germline V gene data show CDR1 as MNHEY and CDR2 as SVGEGT. The CDR3 contains 12 residues. CDR3 DNA: TGTGCCACCTCGATTTTAACCGGGGAGCTGTTTTTT. Protein: CATSILTGELFF.

The chain has TRBV7-2 and TRBJ2-1, with a weak D call TRBD1 (6 bases). Trimming took off 6 bases at V and 7 bases at J, with 16 bases between the two ends. CDR1 is SGHTA, CDR2 FQGNSA, per germline. The CDR3 loop spans 14 amino acids. The CDR3 region is CASSPGQLVNEQFF. The CDR3 region has the DNA TGTGCCAGCAGTCCCGGACAGTTAGTTAATGAGCAGTTCTTC.

This clonotype appeared a few times. The chain recombines TRBV5-1 with TRBJ2-1, with D unclear. V lost 4 bases and J 8 bases, leaving 16 bases between the germline ends. The germline V gene encodes CDR1 SGHRS and CDR2 YFSETQ. The CDR3 spans 14 residues. Here the CDR3 reads CASSPSGAVDEQFF. Written as DNA, the CDR3 is TGCGCCAGCAGCCCTTCGGGCGCGGTGGATGAGCAGTTCTTC.

This chain uses TRBV6-2 or TRBV6-3 with TRBJ2-4, with D perhaps matching TRBD2 (8 bases). The V and J ends lost 6 bases and 13 bases respectively, with 19 bases between them. Germline assignment: CDR1 MNHEY and CDR2 SVGEGT. This CDR3 spans 13 amino acids. The CDR3 DNA follows: TGTGCCAGCAGACTCGGACAGGCGGGGGGCCAGTACTTC. Protein sequence: CASRLGQAGGQYF.

This clonotype has more than one count but fewer than ten. The chain links TRBV29-1 to TRBJ2-5; D not certain. The CDR3 contains 13 residues. The germline CDR1 and CDR2 sequences are SQVTM and ANQGSEA. Trimming shortened V by 5 bases and J by 0 bases, and 10 bases separated the two germline ends. CDR3: CSVRWANQETQYF. For the CDR3, the DNA is TGCAGCGTTCGTTGGGCAAACCAAGAGACCCAGTACTTC.

This clonotype was detected only a few times. This chain joins TRBV12-3 or TRBV12-4 and TRBJ1-1; D is uncertain. The CDR3 spans 15 residues. V was cut by 5 bases and J by 2 bases, with 15 bases left in between. The CDR3 DNA follows: TGTGCCAGCAGTCCCCGGGTCATGTTAAACACTGAAGCTTTCTTT. This gives the protein CASSPRVMLNTEAFF.

This clonotype was found a few times. The rearrangement uses TRBV11-2 and TRBJ1-4, with D perhaps TRBD1 (6 bases). V gave up 5 bases and J gave up 7 bases, with 14 bases separating them. The CDR3 runs to 14 residues. Germline V gene sequence: CDR1 SGHAT, CDR2 FQNNGV. The CDR3 DNA follows: TGTGCCAGCAGCACCGGGGGCTGGGGTGAAAAACTGTTTTTT. Amino acids: CASSTGGWGEKLFF.

V is TRBV6-1 and J is TRBJ2-7, with a possible D match to TRBD1 (5 bases). Trimming stripped 9 bases from V and 4 bases from J, with 16 bases between. The CDR3 spans 13 residues. Per germline, CDR1 MNHNS and CDR2 SASEGT. Here the CDR3 reads CASWAQGLYEQYF. The CDR3 DNA reads as TGTGCCAGTTGGGCCCAGGGATTATACGAGCAGTACTTC.

In this sample, this clonotype turned up a few times. The chain uses TRBV6-4 and TRBJ2-1; D not certain. V was pared by 2 bases and J by 4 bases, with 3 bases between. CDR1 and CDR2 from the germline V gene are MRHNA and SNTAGT. The CDR3 extends over 12 amino acids. The CDR3 coding sequence is TGTGCCAGCAGTGACCTTTACAATGAGCAGTTCTTC. It yields the protein CASSDLYNEQFF.

This clonotype turned up a few times. This sequence joins TRBV15 and TRBJ2-7, with 9 bases fitting TRBD1. V dropped 5 bases and J dropped 2; count of bases not matched to a gene: 4. Germline V CDR1 and CDR2: LNHNV, YYDKDF (reference sequence). The CDR3 extends over 14 amino acids. The CDR3 region is CATSVRDRAYEQYF. In nucleotides, the CDR3 is TGTGCCACCAGCGTCCGGGACAGGGCCTACGAGCAGTACTTC.

This clonotype was observed at least ten times. The chain uses TRBV7-2 and TRBJ2-3; D gene ambiguous. The germline V gene encodes CDR1 SGHTA and CDR2 FQGNSA. V lost 4 bases to trimming and J lost 2 bases, with 7 bases between them. The CDR3 is 13 residues long. CDR3 residues: CASSSPNTDTQYF. The DNA of the CDR3 is TGTGCCAGCAGCTCCCCCAACACAGATACGCAGTATTTT.

There are a few counts of this clonotype. This rearrangement joins TRBV12-3 or TRBV12-4 to TRBJ2-7; D gene uncertain. Trimming left V 3 bases short and J 3 bases short, with 6 bases between. The CDR3 has 12 residues. In nucleotides, the CDR3 is TGTGCCAGCAGTTTCGGCCTCTACGAGCAGTACTTC. Translation: CASSFGLYEQYF.

The sample holds a few counts of this clonotype. The V and J genes are TRBV7-2 and TRBJ2-7; 8 bases match TRBD2. V trimming: 3 bases; J trimming: 7 bases; junction bases outside the gene matches: 11. Germline CDR1 and CDR2: SGHTA and FQGNSA. The CDR3 is 15 residues long. The CDR3 is CASSFGSGGAGEQYF. CDR3 in DNA: TGTGCCAGCAGCTTCGGGTCGGGAGGGGCGGGGGAGCAGTACTTC.

This clonotype was recorded at least ten times. This chain uses TRBV23-1 with TRBJ2-3, with TRBD2 matching 12 bases. TRBV23-1 is treated as an ORF (open reading frame) with a function not yet certain. The CDR3 runs 16 residues. The ends lost 10 bases at V and 2 bases at J; junction bases unmatched: 10. CDR3 nucleotide sequence: TGCGCCACCACAGTACGGACTAGCGGGAACACAGATACGCAGTATTTT. Amino acid sequence: CATTVRTSGNTDTQYF.

The chain combines TRBV5-6 with TRBJ1-6, with D maybe TRBD1 (5 bases). The length of the CDR3 is 15 residues. Germline V gives CDR1 SGHDT, CDR2 YYEEEE. V lost 2 bases and J lost 12, with 18 bases in between. CDR3 nucleotide sequence: TGTGCCAGCAGCTTTTCCTTTGGGGCAGTCGAACCCCTCCACTTT. Protein: CASSFSFGAVEPLHF. Full variable domain (remainder filled in from reference TRBV5-6 and TRBJ1-6): DAGVTQSPTHLIKTRGQQVTLRCSPKSGHDTVSWYQQALGQGPQFIFQYYEEEERQRGNFPDRFSGHQFPNYSSELNVNALLLGDSALYLCASSFSFGAVEPLHFGNGTRLTVT.